The 18 T cell receptor beta chains reported below all come from one sample, sequenced in a study of T cell responses to AZD1222 COVID-19 vaccine. Only in-frame clones appear in the TCRdb table, and some are missing; sequencing was by immunoSEQ multiplex PCR. The table has roughly 150,000 clones, about 90% seen once. The sequencing here drew on peripheral blood, taken on day 0 of AZD1222 vaccination. These receptors all stem from an adult in good health.

The chain is built from TRBV9 and TRBJ1-2; 9 nucleotides match TRBD1. The CDR3 loop spans 15 amino acids. V trimming: 3 bases; J trimming: 2 bases; junction bases outside the gene matches: 5. Germline values: CDR1 SGDLS, CDR2 YYNGEE. The CDR3 protein is CASSAYRGQNYGYTF. As DNA, the CDR3 is TGTGCCAGCAGCGCCTACAGGGGGCAGAACTATGGCTACACCTTC.

The chain combines TRBV19 with TRBJ2-2, with D unresolved. Germline loops: CDR1 LNHDA, CDR2 SQIVND (reference sequence). The V and J ends lost 7 bases and 1 base respectively, with 7 bases between them. The CDR3 contains 13 residues. Written as DNA, the CDR3 is TGTGCCAGTAAGACGGGGAACACCGGGGAGCTGTTTTTT. It translates to CASKTGNTGELFF.

This sequence joins TRBV4-3 and TRBJ2-4; possible D gene TRBD2, 6 bases. V was cut by 1 base and J by 1 base, with 14 bases left in between. The CDR3 covers 17 residues. Germline lookup yields CDR1 LGHNA and CDR2 YSLEER. The CDR3 bases are TGCGCCAGCAGCCAAGTCCTGGGCGGGGTTGCCAAAAACATTCAGTACTTC. Translated: CASSQVLGGVAKNIQYF.

The rearrangement links TRBV15 to TRBJ1-5; weak D call: TRBD1 (5 bases). There are 16 residues in the CDR3. The V end lost 2 bases, the J end lost 3 bases, and 14 bases lay between the germline ends. Germline-derived CDR1 and CDR2 are LNHNV and YYDKDF (reference sequence). The CDR3 DNA is TGTGCCACCAGCAGAAGGGTTAGGGGAGACAATCAGCCCCAGCATTTT. Its translation: CATSRRVRGDNQPQHF.

The CDR3 here is CASSVHPASLTYEQYF. DNA of the CDR3: TGTGCCAGCAGCGTACACCCGGCTTCCCTTACCTACGAGCAGTACTTC. This chain connects TRBV9 to TRBJ2-7; D unresolved. The germline V gene has CDR1 SGDLS and CDR2 YYNGEE. The CDR3 loop spans 16 amino acids. Deletions cut 1 base from V and 2 bases from J, with 16 bases between.

The chain employs TRBV19 and TRBJ2-7; 11 nucleotides align to TRBD2. V was pared by 3 bases and J by 7 bases, with 2 bases of the junction left unmatched. Germline lookup yields CDR1 LNHDA and CDR2 SQIVND (reference sequence). This CDR3 is built from 13 residues. The CDR3 reads CASSMRLAGEQYF. Here the CDR3 DNA reads TGTGCCAGTAGTATGAGACTAGCGGGAGAGCAGTACTTC.

The chain has TRBV28 and TRBJ1-2; 7 bases map to TRBD1. Germline CDR1 reads MDHEN; CDR2 reads SYDVKM. This CDR3 has 14 amino acids. J was trimmed by 2 bases and V by 3 bases; bases with no gene match: 3. The CDR3 reads CASSFPRGNYGYTF. In nucleotides, the CDR3 is TGTGCCAGCAGTTTCCCCAGGGGGAACTATGGCTACACCTTC.

Comment on this clone: Additional DNA sequences in this sample encode the identical CDR3. The V and J genes are TRBV19 and TRBJ1-5, with D perhaps TRBD1 (5 bases). In germline, CDR1 is LNHDA, CDR2 SQIVND (reference sequence). Trimming removed 1 base at V and 9 bases at J, with 7 bases between. The CDR3 runs 12 residues. The CDR3 DNA reads TGTGCCAGTAGTATAGGGGGGTTGCCCCAGCATTTT. It translates to CASSIGGLPQHF. Full variable domain (missing parts from reference TRBV19 and TRBJ1-5): DGGITQSPKYLFRKEGQNVTLSCEQNLNHDAMYWYRQDPGQGLRLIYYSQIVNDFQKGDIAEGYSVSREKKESFPLTVTSAQKNPTAFYLCASSIGGLPQHFGDGTRLSIL.

The chain has TRBV2 and TRBJ2-1, with 8 bases fitting TRBD2. J was trimmed by 7 bases and V by 9 bases; bases with no gene match: 14. Looked up from germline, CDR1 is SNHLY and CDR2 is FYNNEI. This CDR3 comprises 15 residues. The CDR3 DNA is TGTGCCAGGCGCCGTGGTAGCGGGATCCGAAATGAGCAGTTCTTC. Its translation: CARRRGSGIRNEQFF.

The chain uses TRBV4-3 and TRBJ1-2, with a weak D call TRBD1 (5 bases). V gave up 0 bases and J gave up 5 bases, with 10 bases separating them. The CDR3 extends over 14 amino acids. Germline V lookup: CDR1 LGHNA, CDR2 YSLEER. The CDR3 here is CASSQDSAGYGYTF. In DNA form, the CDR3 reads TGCGCCAGCAGCCAAGATTCGGCAGGGTATGGCTACACCTTC.

J is TRBJ1-3 and V is TRBV6-1; D gene unclear. CDR1 and CDR2 (germline): MNHNS, SASEGT. Between the trimmed V and J ends, which lost 2 bases and 0 bases, there was a span of 11 bases. The CDR3 covers 16 residues. Here the CDR3 DNA reads TGTGCCAGCAGTGAATTTAACACAATCTCTGGAAACACCATATATTTT. Translated: CASSEFNTISGNTIYF.

This rearrangement joins TRBV5-4 to TRBJ1-6; no definite D call. The CDR3 has 10 residues. V lost 5 bases and J 18 bases, leaving 12 bases between the germline ends. The germline gives CDR1 SGHNT, CDR2 YYREEE (reference sequence). The CDR3 DNA is TGTGCCAGCAGTCAAGGACCGCCCCACTTT. It is translated as CASSQGPPHF.

The chain combines TRBV6-5 with TRBJ2-1; D call uncertain. The V gene's germline CDR1 is MNHEY and CDR2 SVGAGI. The CDR3 loop spans 13 amino acids. V was clipped by 6 bases and J by 6 bases, with 12 bases between them. CDR3 coding DNA: TGTGCCAGCAGCAACATCGCCTCCAATGAGCAGTTCTTC. It yields the protein CASSNIASNEQFF.

The V call is TRBV5-5, the J call TRBJ2-4, with D possibly matching TRBD1 (5 bases). CDR3 length: 17 residues. Germline CDR1 SGHKS, CDR2 YYEKEE (reference sequence). The V gene lost 4 bases and the J gene lost 0 bases, with 17 bases spanning the gap. DNA of the CDR3: TGTGCCAGCAGCAACGACAGAGCCTTACTAGCCAAAAACATTCAGTACTTC. Protein: CASSNDRALLAKNIQYF.

The rearrangement uses TRBV19 and TRBJ2-7, with D hard to call. V lost 4 bases, J lost 6 bases, and 13 bases lay in between. This CDR3 has 13 residues. Germline V gives CDR1 LNHDA, CDR2 SQIVND (reference sequence). The CDR3 here is CASSTLSGGEQYF. CDR3 coding DNA: TGTGCCAGTAGTACGCTTTCGGGTGGCGAGCAGTACTTC.

The V gene is TRBV5-6, the J gene TRBJ2-5, with D possibly TRBD1 on 6 matching bases. The CDR3 has 12 amino acids. The germline V gene encodes CDR1 SGHDT and CDR2 YYEEEE. The V end was cut by 4 bases, the J end by 4 bases, with 8 bases between. The CDR3 protein is CASSPTGETQYF. For the CDR3, the DNA is TGTGCCAGCAGCCCGACAGGAGAGACCCAGTACTTC.

This rearrangement joins TRBV9 to TRBJ1-4, with D possibly TRBD1 on 6 matching bases. The CDR3 is 15 amino acids. V was trimmed by 2 bases and J by 6 bases, leaving 14 bases between them. Per the germline V gene, CDR1 is SGDLS and CDR2 is YYNGEE. The chain's CDR3 is CASSVRGTYDEKLFF. The CDR3 DNA reads as TGTGCCAGCAGCGTTCGAGGGACATACGATGAAAAACTGTTTTTT. Full variable domain (rest looked up from reference TRBV9 and TRBJ1-4): DSGVTQTPKHLITATGQRVTLRCSPRSGDLSVYWYQQSLDQGLQFLIQYYNGEERAKGNILERFSAQQFPDLHSELNLSSLELGDSALYFCASSVRGTYDEKLFFGSGTQLSVL.

This chain joins TRBV28 and TRBJ1-6, with D perhaps matching TRBD1 (5 bases). Trimming stripped 5 bases from V and 14 bases from J, with 22 bases between. Germline assignment: CDR1 MDHEN and CDR2 SYDVKM. The CDR3 sequence is 15 residues long. CDR3 amino acids: CASSQFRDGGPALHF. CDR3 DNA: TGTGCCAGCAGTCAATTCCGGGACGGGGGTCCGGCCCTCCACTTT. The variable domain in full, completed from reference TRBV28 and TRBJ1-6, reads DVKVTQSSRYLVKRTGEKVFLECVQDMDHENMFWYRQDPGLGLRLIYFSYDVKMKEKGDIPEGYSVSREKKERFSLILESASTNQTSMYLCASSQFRDGGPALHFGNGTRLTVT.